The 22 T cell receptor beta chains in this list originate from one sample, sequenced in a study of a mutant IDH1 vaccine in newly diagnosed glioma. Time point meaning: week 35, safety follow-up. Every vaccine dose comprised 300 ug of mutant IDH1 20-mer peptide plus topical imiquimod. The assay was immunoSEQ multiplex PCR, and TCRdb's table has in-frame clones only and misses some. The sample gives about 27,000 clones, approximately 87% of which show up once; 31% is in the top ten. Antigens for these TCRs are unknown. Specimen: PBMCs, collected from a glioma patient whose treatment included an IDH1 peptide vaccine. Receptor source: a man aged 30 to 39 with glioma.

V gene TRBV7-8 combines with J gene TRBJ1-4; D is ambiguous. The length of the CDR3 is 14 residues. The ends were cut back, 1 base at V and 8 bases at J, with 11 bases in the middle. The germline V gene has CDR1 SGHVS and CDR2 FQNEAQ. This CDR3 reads CASSLGPGREKLFF. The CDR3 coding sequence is TGTGCCAGCAGCTTAGGGCCTGGACGGGAAAAACTGTTTTTT.

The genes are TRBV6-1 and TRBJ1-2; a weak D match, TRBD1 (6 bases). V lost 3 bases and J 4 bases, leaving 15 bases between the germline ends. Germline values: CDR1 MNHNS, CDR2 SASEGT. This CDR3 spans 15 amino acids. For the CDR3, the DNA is TGTGCCAGCAGTGACCGGACAGCCGCCCCCTATGGCTACACCTTC. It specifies CASSDRTAAPYGYTF.

CDR3 in DNA: TGTGCCAGCGGCCATGGGGACAGGCAGGGCTACACCTTC. Residues: CASGHGDRQGYTF. This chain connects TRBV7-9 to TRBJ1-2; the match to TRBD1 covers 8 bases. After removal of 8 bases from V and 8 bases from J, the junction contained 10 bases not matched to a gene. Germline V gives CDR1 SEHNR, CDR2 FQNEAQ (reference sequence). The CDR3 runs to 13 residues.

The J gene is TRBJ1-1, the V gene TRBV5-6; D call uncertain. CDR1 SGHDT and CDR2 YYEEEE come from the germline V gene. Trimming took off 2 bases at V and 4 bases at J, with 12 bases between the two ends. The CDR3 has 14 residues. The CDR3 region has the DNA TGTGCCAGCAGCTTACGGGGAATGGCCACTGAAGCTTTCTTT. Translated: CASSLRGMATEAFF.

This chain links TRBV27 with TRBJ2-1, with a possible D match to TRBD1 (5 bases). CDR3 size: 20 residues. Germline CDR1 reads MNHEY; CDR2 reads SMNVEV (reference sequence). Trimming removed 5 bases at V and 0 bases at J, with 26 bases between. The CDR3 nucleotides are TGTGCCAGCAGTAGAACAACACCTGACAGATTCGGTAACTCCTACAATGAGCAGTTCTTC. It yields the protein CASSRTTPDRFGNSYNEQFF.

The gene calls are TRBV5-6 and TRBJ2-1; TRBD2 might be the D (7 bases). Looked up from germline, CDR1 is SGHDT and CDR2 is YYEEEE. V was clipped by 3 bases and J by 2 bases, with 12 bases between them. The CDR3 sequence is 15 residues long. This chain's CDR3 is CASSSWGGAYNEQFF. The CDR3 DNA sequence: TGTGCCAGCAGCTCTTGGGGGGGCGCCTACAATGAGCAGTTCTTC.

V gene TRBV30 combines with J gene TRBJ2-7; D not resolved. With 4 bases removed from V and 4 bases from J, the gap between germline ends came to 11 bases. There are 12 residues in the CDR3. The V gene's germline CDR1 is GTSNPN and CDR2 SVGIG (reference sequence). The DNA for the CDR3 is TGTGCCTGGAAAGGCTATGGTTACGAGCAGTACTTC. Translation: CAWKGYGYEQYF.

CDR3 sequence (DNA): TGTGCCAGTAGTATCACTCCTCAGAACACTGAAGCTTTCTTT. Residues: CASSITPQNTEAFF. The rearrangement uses TRBV19 and TRBJ1-1; D unclear. V gave up 3 bases and J gave up 1 base, with 9 bases separating them. The CDR3 loop spans 14 amino acids. Germline lookup yields CDR1 LNHDA and CDR2 SQIVND (reference sequence).

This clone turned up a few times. CDR3: CASSIGMQGRTNEQFF. Written as DNA, the CDR3 is TGTGCCAGTAGTATAGGAATGCAGGGGCGAACTAATGAGCAGTTCTTC. This rearrangement joins TRBV19 to TRBJ2-1, with D tentatively TRBD1 (6 bases). Germline lookup yields CDR1 LNHDA and CDR2 SQIVND (reference sequence). This CDR3 contains 16 residues. V lost 1 base, J lost 7 bases, and 17 bases lay in between.

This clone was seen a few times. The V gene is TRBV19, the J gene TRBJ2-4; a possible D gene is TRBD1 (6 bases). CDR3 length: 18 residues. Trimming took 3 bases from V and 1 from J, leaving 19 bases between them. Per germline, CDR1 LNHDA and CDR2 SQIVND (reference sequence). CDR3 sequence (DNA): TGTGCCAGTAGTATTGGGCCAGGGGAGTGGGGGGCCAAAAACATTCAGTACTTC. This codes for CASSIGPGEWGAKNIQYF. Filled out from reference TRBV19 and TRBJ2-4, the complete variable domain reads DGGITQSPKYLFRKEGQNVTLSCEQNLNHDAMYWYRQDPGQGLRLIYYSQIVNDFQKGDIAEGYSVSREKKESFPLTVTSAQKNPTAFYLCASSIGPGEWGAKNIQYFGAGTRLSVL.

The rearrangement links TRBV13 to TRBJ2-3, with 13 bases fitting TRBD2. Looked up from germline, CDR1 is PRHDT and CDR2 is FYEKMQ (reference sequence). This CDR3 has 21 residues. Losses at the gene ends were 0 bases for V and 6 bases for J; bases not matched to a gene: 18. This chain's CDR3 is CASSLGLQGLAGSTWGDTQYF. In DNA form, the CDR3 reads TGTGCCAGCAGCTTAGGCCTTCAGGGACTAGCGGGGTCTACCTGGGGGGATACGCAGTATTTT.

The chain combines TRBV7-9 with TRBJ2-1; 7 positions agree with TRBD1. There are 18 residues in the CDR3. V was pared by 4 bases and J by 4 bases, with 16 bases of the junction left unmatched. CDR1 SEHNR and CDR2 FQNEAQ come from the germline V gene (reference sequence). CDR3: CASSSPFQGDPMYNEQFF. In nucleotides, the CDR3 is TGTGCCAGCAGCTCCCCTTTCCAGGGGGACCCGATGTACAATGAGCAGTTCTTC.

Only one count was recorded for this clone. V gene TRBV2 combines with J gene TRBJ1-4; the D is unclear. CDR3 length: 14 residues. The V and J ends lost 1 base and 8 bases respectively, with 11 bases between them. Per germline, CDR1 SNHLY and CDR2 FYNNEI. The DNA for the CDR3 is TGTGCCAGCAGTGAAGTCGGGATAGGGGAAAAACTGTTTTTT. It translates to CASSEVGIGEKLFF. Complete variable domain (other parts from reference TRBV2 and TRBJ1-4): EPEVTQTPSHQVTQMGQEVILRCVPISNHLYFYWYRQILGQKVEFLVSFYNNEISEKSEIFDDQFSVERPDGSNFTLKIRSTKLEDSAMYFCASSEVGIGEKLFFGSGTQLSVL.

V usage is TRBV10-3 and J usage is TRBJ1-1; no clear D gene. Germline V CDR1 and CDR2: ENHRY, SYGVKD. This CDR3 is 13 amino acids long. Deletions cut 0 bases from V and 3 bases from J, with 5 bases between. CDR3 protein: CAISESLYTEAFF. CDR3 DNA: TGTGCCATCAGTGAGTCTCTCTACACTGAAGCTTTCTTT.

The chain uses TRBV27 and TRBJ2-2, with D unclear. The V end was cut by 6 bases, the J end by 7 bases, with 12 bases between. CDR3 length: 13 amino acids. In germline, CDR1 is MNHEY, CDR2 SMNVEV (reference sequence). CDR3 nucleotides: TGTGCCAGCAGCCCCCGGGTCGGCGGGGAGCTGTTTTTT. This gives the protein CASSPRVGGELFF.

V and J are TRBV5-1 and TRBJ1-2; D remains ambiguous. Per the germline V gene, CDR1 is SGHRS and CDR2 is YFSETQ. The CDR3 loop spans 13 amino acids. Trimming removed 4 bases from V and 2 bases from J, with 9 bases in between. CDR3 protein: CASSISPNYGYTF. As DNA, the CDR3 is TGCGCCAGCAGCATATCGCCGAACTATGGCTACACCTTC. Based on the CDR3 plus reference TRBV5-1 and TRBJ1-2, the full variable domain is KAGVTQTPRYLIKTRGQQVTLSCSPISGHRSVSWYQQTPGQGLQFLFEYFSETQRNKGNFPGRFSGRQFSNSRSEMNVSTLELGDSALYLCASSISPNYGYTFGSGTRLTVV.

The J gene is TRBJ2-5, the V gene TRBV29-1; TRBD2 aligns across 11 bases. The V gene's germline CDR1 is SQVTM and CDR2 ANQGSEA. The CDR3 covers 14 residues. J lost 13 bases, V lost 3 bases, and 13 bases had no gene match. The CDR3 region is CSVENSGGARMRYF. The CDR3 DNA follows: TGCAGCGTTGAGAATAGCGGGGGGGCCCGTATGCGGTACTTC.

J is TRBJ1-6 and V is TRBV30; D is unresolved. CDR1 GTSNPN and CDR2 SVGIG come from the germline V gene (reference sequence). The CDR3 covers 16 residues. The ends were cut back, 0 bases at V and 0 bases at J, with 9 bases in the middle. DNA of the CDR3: TGTGCCTGGAGTGTAGGGAGGAGCTCCTATAATTCACCCCTCCACTTT. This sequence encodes CAWSVGRSSYNSPLHF.

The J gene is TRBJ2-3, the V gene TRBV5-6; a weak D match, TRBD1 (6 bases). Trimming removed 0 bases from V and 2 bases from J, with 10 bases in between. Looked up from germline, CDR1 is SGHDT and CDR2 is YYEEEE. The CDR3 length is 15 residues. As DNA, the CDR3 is TGTGCCAGCAGCTTGGATTGGGACAACACAGATACGCAGTATTTT. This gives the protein CASSLDWDNTDTQYF.

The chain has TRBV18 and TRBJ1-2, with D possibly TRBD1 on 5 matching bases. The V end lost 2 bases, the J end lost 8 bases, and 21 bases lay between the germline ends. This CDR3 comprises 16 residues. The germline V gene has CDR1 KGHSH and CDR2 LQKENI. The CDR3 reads CASSPSHLGDRSGYTF. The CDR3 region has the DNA TGTGCCAGCTCACCATCCCATTTAGGGGATAGAAGCGGCTACACCTTC.

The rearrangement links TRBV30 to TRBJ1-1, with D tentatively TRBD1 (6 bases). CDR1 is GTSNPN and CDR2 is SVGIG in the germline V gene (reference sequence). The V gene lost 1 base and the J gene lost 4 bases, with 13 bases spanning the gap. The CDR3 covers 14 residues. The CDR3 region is CAWSETGLSTEAFF. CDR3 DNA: TGTGCCTGGAGTGAAACAGGGCTGAGCACTGAAGCTTTCTTT.

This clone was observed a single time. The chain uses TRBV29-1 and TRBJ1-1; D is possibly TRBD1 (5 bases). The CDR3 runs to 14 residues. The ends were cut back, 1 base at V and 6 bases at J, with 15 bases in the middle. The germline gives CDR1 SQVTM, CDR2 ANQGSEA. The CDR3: CSVEGTQGEPEAFF. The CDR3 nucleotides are TGCAGCGTTGAAGGTACCCAGGGAGAGCCTGAAGCTTTCTTT.